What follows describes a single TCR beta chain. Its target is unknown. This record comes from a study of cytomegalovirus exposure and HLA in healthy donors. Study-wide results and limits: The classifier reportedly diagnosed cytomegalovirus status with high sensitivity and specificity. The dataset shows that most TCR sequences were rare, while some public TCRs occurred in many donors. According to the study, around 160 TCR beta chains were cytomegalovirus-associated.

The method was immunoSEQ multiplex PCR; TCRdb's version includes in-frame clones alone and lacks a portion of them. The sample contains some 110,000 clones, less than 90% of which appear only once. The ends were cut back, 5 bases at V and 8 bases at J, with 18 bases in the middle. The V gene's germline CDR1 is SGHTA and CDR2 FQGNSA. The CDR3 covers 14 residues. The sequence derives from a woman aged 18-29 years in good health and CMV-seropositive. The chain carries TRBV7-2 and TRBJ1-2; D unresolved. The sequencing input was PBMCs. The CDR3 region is CASSAIGPSGGYTF. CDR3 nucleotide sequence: TGTGCCAGCAGCGCAATAGGGCCCTCGGGGGGCTACACCTTC.